The sequence of this T cell receptor beta chain was determined in a study of persistence of HIV-infected CD4 T cells. This clone has only one observation. Its specificity is unknown. The stimulus was an HIV-1 Gag 15-mer peptide pool, 0.85 to 1 ug/peptide/mL. CD40L/CD69 double-negative CD45RO-high memory CD4+ T cells were collected. Before stimulation, PBMCs underwent CD8+ T cell depletion. The immunoSEQ assay was version 4, run in survey mode. The method was immunoSEQ multiplex PCR; TCRdb's version includes in-frame clones alone and lacks a portion of them. The sample shows about 43,000 clones, about 84% of them seen only once. Deletions cut 2 bases from V and 7 bases from J, with 18 bases between. The CDR3 has 15 residues. The germline gives CDR1 SGDLS, CDR2 YYNGEE.

The receptor comes from an adult man with HIV who was CMV-seropositive. The specimen was CD4+ T cells sorted from PBMCs after roughly 17-hour stimulation, collected from a patient who received antiretroviral therapy. The chain uses TRBV9 and TRBJ1-2, with a tentative D call TRBD1 (5 bases). CDR3 coding DNA: TGTGCCAGCAGCGTGGATGTAGGGGCATTGGGTGGCTACACCTTC. This codes for CASSVDVGALGGYTF. Filled out from reference TRBV9 and TRBJ1-2, the complete variable domain reads DSGVTQTPKHLITATGQRVTLRCSPRSGDLSVYWYQQSLDQGLQFLIQYYNGEERAKGNILERFSAQQFPDLHSELNLSSLELGDSALYFCASSVDVGALGGYTFGSGTRLTVV.